Below, 28 T cell receptor beta chains from the same sample are listed, as sequenced in a study of blood T cell repertoires in COVID-19. Repertoires were generated with immunoSEQ multiplex PCR, while TCRdb's copy carries only in-frame clones and drops some. The sample lists about 290,000 clones, under 90% occurring once. Source material: PBMCs or T cells enriched from blood (not recorded which). The receptors were gathered from a woman in her thirties or forties who had recovered from COVID-19.

This rearrangement joins TRBV27 to TRBJ1-2, with 7 positions matching TRBD1. The CDR3 contains 16 residues. The V and J ends lost 5 bases and 4 bases, in that order; junction bases with no gene match: 13. CDR1 is MNHEY and CDR2 is SMNVEV in the germline V gene (reference sequence). This CDR3 is CASSLQGRQGSYGYTF. The DNA for the CDR3 is TGTGCCAGCAGTCTACAGGGTCGACAGGGAAGCTATGGCTACACCTTC.

This rearrangement joins TRBV5-1 to TRBJ2-2, with 10 bases aligning to TRBD1. Germline values: CDR1 SGHRS, CDR2 YFSETQ. V lost 4 bases, J lost 5 bases, and 11 bases stayed unmatched. This CDR3 has 17 residues. The CDR3 loop is CASSPLGQGVRTGELFF. The CDR3 coding sequence is TGCGCCAGCAGCCCCTTAGGACAGGGGGTACGAACCGGGGAGCTGTTTTTT. The variable domain in full, with the rest retrieved from reference TRBV5-1 and TRBJ2-2, is KAGVTQTPRYLIKTRGQQVTLSCSPISGHRSVSWYQQTPGQGLQFLFEYFSETQRNKGNFPGRFSGRQFSNSRSEMNVSTLELGDSALYLCASSPLGQGVRTGELFFGEGSRLTVL.

This chain uses TRBV14 with TRBJ1-2, with D hard to call. Trimming left V 1 base short and J 8 bases short, with 11 bases between. This CDR3 is built from 13 residues. The germline V gene has CDR1 SGHDN and CDR2 FVKESK. CDR3 amino acids: CASSQGQSYGYTF. Written as DNA, the CDR3 is TGTGCCAGCAGCCAAGGTCAGTCGTACGGCTACACCTTC.

V is TRBV4-1 and J is TRBJ2-5; 7 nucleotides align to TRBD1. The V segment lost 5 bases and the J segment 3 bases; nucleotides outside the gene matches: 12. The CDR3 contains 16 residues. Germline V CDR1 and CDR2: MGHRA, YSYEKL. The CDR3 spells CASSKSQGTAEETQYF. The CDR3 DNA is TGCGCCAGCAGCAAATCACAAGGGACAGCCGAAGAGACCCAGTACTTC.

The count of this clone is one. The J gene is TRBJ1-6, the V gene TRBV19; 9 positions agree with TRBD1. The CDR3 spans 15 residues. CDR1 is LNHDA and CDR2 is SQIVND in the germline V gene (reference sequence). The V segment lost 3 bases and the J segment 10 bases; nucleotides outside the gene matches: 7. In DNA form, the CDR3 reads TGTGCCAGTAGTATTTGGACAGGGGATGGCTCACCCCTCCACTTT. This encodes CASSIWTGDGSPLHF. Together with reference TRBV19 and TRBJ1-6, the CDR3 gives the full variable domain: DGGITQSPKYLFRKEGQNVTLSCEQNLNHDAMYWYRQDPGQGLRLIYYSQIVNDFQKGDIAEGYSVSREKKESFPLTVTSAQKNPTAFYLCASSIWTGDGSPLHFGNGTRLTVT.

For the CDR3, the DNA is TGCAGCGCTATGGAGGGGTATGGCTACACCTTC. Its translation: CSAMEGYGYTF. V usage is TRBV29-1 and J usage is TRBJ1-2, with D perhaps matching TRBD1 (5 bases). Deletions cut 7 bases from V and 5 bases from J, with 11 bases between. This CDR3 comprises 11 residues. The germline V gene has CDR1 SQVTM and CDR2 ANQGSEA.

This clone was counted a few times. The J gene is TRBJ1-5, the V gene TRBV11-2; D is unresolved. V shed 6 bases and J shed 7 bases, with 10 bases lying between them. Per germline, CDR1 SGHAT and CDR2 FQNNGV. This CDR3 contains 12 residues. CDR3 sequence: CASSRDGQPQHF. In DNA, the CDR3 is TGTGCCAGCAGTCGCGACGGGCAGCCCCAGCATTTT.

The V and J genes are TRBV6-5 and TRBJ1-6; possible D gene TRBD1, 5 bases. Germline V CDR1 and CDR2: MNHEY, SVGAGI. With 2 bases removed from V and 0 bases from J, the gap between germline ends came to 8 bases. The CDR3 is 16 residues long. The CDR3 DNA sequence: TGTGCCAGCAGTTACCGACAGAGCTCCTATAATTCACCCCTCCACTTT. Its translation is CASSYRQSSYNSPLHF.

This chain links TRBV18 with TRBJ1-6, with D possibly matching TRBD1 (6 bases). Per germline, CDR1 KGHSH and CDR2 LQKENI. V was pared by 4 bases and J by 8 bases, with 15 bases between. CDR3 length: 15 residues. The chain's CDR3 is CASSLKQGFDSPLHF. The CDR3 nucleotides read TGTGCCAGCTCACTCAAACAGGGATTCGATTCACCCCTCCACTTT.

V gene TRBV3-1 (or the pseudogene TRBV3-2) combines with J gene TRBJ1-2; 7 bases map to TRBD1. Per germline, CDR1 LGHDT and CDR2 YNNKEL (reference sequence). The CDR3 runs to 13 residues. Trimming at V came to 1 base and at J to 14 bases, leaving 10 bases not matched to a gene. The chain's CDR3 is CASSQGQGRAGTF. In DNA form, the CDR3 reads TGTGCCAGCAGCCAAGGACAGGGCAGGGCAGGAACCTTC.

This sequence joins TRBV10-3 and TRBJ2-2; 8 nucleotides agree with TRBD1. V trimming: 6 bases; J trimming: 5 bases; junction bases outside the gene matches: 5. The CDR3 length is 14 residues. Germline CDR1 is ENHRY and CDR2 is SYGVKD. The CDR3 spells CAIRQGAETGELFF. In nucleotides, the CDR3 is TGTGCCATCAGGCAGGGGGCGGAAACCGGGGAGCTGTTTTTT.

The chain recombines TRBV28 with TRBJ1-2, with 7 bases aligning to TRBD1. Germline CDR1 and CDR2: MDHEN and SYDVKM. V was pared by 5 bases and J by 5 bases, with 8 bases of the junction left unmatched. CDR3 length: 14 amino acids. In nucleotides, the CDR3 is TGTGCCAGCAGTCCACGGGACAGTACTTATGGCTACACCTTC. Amino acid sequence: CASSPRDSTYGYTF.

V is TRBV6-1 and J is TRBJ1-1, with D hard to call. Trimming shortened V by 0 bases and J by 4 bases, and 6 bases separated the two germline ends. This CDR3 has 13 residues. CDR1 is MNHNS, CDR2 SASEGT, per germline. The DNA of the CDR3 is TGTGCCAGCAGTGAAGCCCGGGGCACTGAAGCTTTCTTT. Translated: CASSEARGTEAFF.

This chain connects TRBV7-9 to TRBJ1-2, with 8 nucleotides matching TRBD1. V was pared by 5 bases and J by 2 bases, with 4 bases of the junction left unmatched. The CDR3 is 14 amino acids. Per germline, CDR1 SEHNR and CDR2 FQNEAQ (reference sequence). CDR3 region: CASSQGTGNYGYTF. The CDR3 nucleotides read TGTGCCAGCAGCCAGGGGACAGGCAACTATGGCTACACCTTC.

The chain employs TRBV7-3 and TRBJ2-2; tentatively, D is TRBD1 (7 bases). Germline CDR1 and CDR2: SGHTA and FQGTGA. V was pared by 5 bases and J by 4 bases, with 14 bases between. This CDR3 comprises 15 residues. The CDR3 coding sequence is TGTGCCAGCAGCCCACTCCAGGGGGGCACCGGGGAGCTGTTTTTT. Translated, it gives CASSPLQGGTGELFF. The whole variable domain, filled in from reference TRBV7-3 and TRBJ2-2, reads GAGVSQTPSNKVTEKGKYVELRCDPISGHTALYWYRQSLGQGPEFLIYFQGTGAADDSGLPNDRFFAVRPEGSVSTLKIQRTERGDSAVYLCASSPLQGGTGELFFGEGSRLTVL.

This chain uses TRBV19 with TRBJ2-2; 7 bases are a match to TRBD1. This CDR3 is built from 16 residues. V lost 8 bases to trimming and J lost 4 bases; unmatched junction nucleotides: 13. Germline lookup yields CDR1 LNHDA and CDR2 SQIVND (reference sequence). The CDR3 DNA reads TGTGCCAGTCGCCCCCCCGGGACAGTAGTCACCGGGGAGCTGTTTTTT. Translated: CASRPPGTVVTGELFF.

This chain connects TRBV9 to TRBJ1-1; weak D call: TRBD1 (6 bases). The CDR3 has 13 amino acids. V dropped 3 bases and J dropped 4 bases, with 10 bases sitting between them. Germline values: CDR1 SGDLS, CDR2 YYNGEE. CDR3 amino acids: CASSGTGSTEAFF. The CDR3 region has the DNA TGTGCCAGCAGCGGTACAGGGTCCACTGAAGCTTTCTTT.

The chain has TRBV7-9 and TRBJ2-5, with TRBD1 identical over 9 bases. V lost 7 bases to trimming and J lost 7 bases; unmatched junction nucleotides: 13. The CDR3 totals 15 residues. CDR1 and CDR2 from the germline V gene are SEHNR and FQNEAQ (reference sequence). CDR3 nucleotide sequence: TGTGCCAGCAACTCCCCGGGACAGGGATGGGGGACCCAGTACTTC. Translating gives CASNSPGQGWGTQYF. The entire variable domain, with the rest obtained from reference TRBV7-9 and TRBJ2-5, is as follows: DTGVSQNPRHKITKRGQNVTFRCDPISEHNRLYWYRQTLGQGPEFLTYFQNEAQLEKSRLLSDRFSAERPKGSFSTLEIQRTEQGDSAMYLCASNSPGQGWGTQYFGPGTRLLVL.

The V and J genes are TRBV7-9 and TRBJ1-1, with 7 bases aligning to TRBD1. CDR3 length equals 15 residues. J lost 1 base, V lost 1 base, and 3 bases had no gene match. Per the germline V gene, CDR1 is SEHNR and CDR2 is FQNEAQ (reference sequence). CDR3 nucleotides: TGTGCCAGCAGCTTAGGAGACAGGGAGAACACTGAAGCTTTCTTT. The encoded protein is CASSLGDRENTEAFF.

V gene TRBV4-1 combines with J gene TRBJ1-1, with a possible D match to TRBD1 (6 bases). Per germline, CDR1 MGHRA and CDR2 YSYEKL. The CDR3 is 16 residues long. V dropped 1 base and J dropped 4 bases, with 16 bases sitting between them. CDR3: CASSQGVRQGGTEAFF. The DNA of the CDR3 is TGCGCCAGCAGCCAAGGGGTCCGTCAAGGGGGCACTGAAGCTTTCTTT.

This chain links TRBV5-5 with TRBJ1-5; D might be TRBD1 (6 bases). The CDR3 runs to 13 residues. CDR1 and CDR2 from the germline V gene are SGHKS and YYEKEE (reference sequence). V lost 4 bases to trimming and J lost 6 bases, with 11 bases between them. The CDR3 nucleotides are TGTGCCAGCAGCAGGACAGCCATTCAGCCCCAGCATTTT. Translation gives CASSRTAIQPQHF.

The gene calls are TRBV15 and TRBJ2-7; perhaps TRBD2 as D (5 bases). The V end lost 0 bases, the J end lost 2 bases, and 5 bases lay between the germline ends. The CDR3 is made up of 13 amino acids. Germline CDR1 LNHNV, CDR2 YYDKDF (reference sequence). DNA for the CDR3: TGTGCCACCAGCAGAGAGGGAGCCTACGAGCAGTACTTC. Protein sequence: CATSREGAYEQYF. Full variable domain (missing parts from reference TRBV15 and TRBJ2-7): DAMVIQNPRYQVTQFGKPVTLSCSQTLNHNVMYWYQQKSSQAPKLLFHYYDKDFNNEADTPDNFQSRRPNTSFCFLDIRSPGLGDTAMYLCATSREGAYEQYFGPGTRLTVT.

V gene TRBV2 combines with J gene TRBJ2-3, with 9 bases aligning to TRBD1. The germline gives CDR1 SNHLY, CDR2 FYNNEI. Trimming removed 5 bases from V and 0 bases from J; junction bases left unmatched: 3. This CDR3 region has 15 residues. The DNA of the CDR3 is TGTGCCAGCAGTAGACAGGGGGGTAGCACAGATACGCAGTATTTT. Translation gives CASSRQGGSTDTQYF.

The chain joins TRBV7-9 to TRBJ1-1; D not certain. This CDR3 comprises 14 residues. From germline, CDR1 is SEHNR and CDR2 FQNEAQ (reference sequence). V gave up 1 base and J gave up 2 bases, with 8 bases separating them. CDR3 DNA: TGTGCCAGCAGCTTAGAATCAGTTAACACTGAAGCTTTCTTT. Residues: CASSLESVNTEAFF.

This clone has a handful of counts. The rearrangement links TRBV21-1 to TRBJ1-2; TRBD1, as called in the table, went unchecked against the DNA. TRBV21-1 is reported as a pseudogene. This CDR3 comprises 16 residues. The CDR3: CASSNRWRQGIYGYTF. CDR3 nucleotide sequence: TGTGCCAGCAGCAATAGGTGGAGGCAGGGGATTTATGGCTACACCTTC.

This clone appeared once. The CDR3 loop is CASSEVTLQSSYNEQFF. CDR3 nucleotides: TGTGCCAGCAGTGAAGTGACTCTCCAGAGCTCCTACAATGAGCAGTTCTTC. The V call is TRBV6-1, the J call TRBJ2-1, with D uncertain. Trimming removed 1 base at V and 0 bases at J, with 13 bases between. Germline V gene sequence: CDR1 MNHNS, CDR2 SASEGT. There are 17 residues in the CDR3.

The chain joins TRBV19 to TRBJ2-7; a weak D match, TRBD2 (6 bases). Germline CDR1 and CDR2: LNHDA and SQIVND (reference sequence). The germline V and J ends were trimmed by 2 bases and 4 bases, with 15 bases remaining between them. The CDR3 consists of 15 residues. CDR3 DNA: TGTGCCAGTAGTATATCCACGGGAGTCGGATACGAGCAGTACTTC. Its protein product is CASSISTGVGYEQYF.

This clone appeared once. The J gene is TRBJ1-1, the V gene TRBV27; 7 positions agree with TRBD1. The CDR3 is 14 amino acids. The trim removed 6 bases at V and 5 bases at J, leaving 9 bases unmatched. The germline gives CDR1 MNHEY, CDR2 SMNVEV (reference sequence). In nucleotides, the CDR3 is TGTGCCAGCAGGCGCACAGGGGTGGGGACTGAAGCTTTCTTT. Amino acid sequence: CASRRTGVGTEAFF.